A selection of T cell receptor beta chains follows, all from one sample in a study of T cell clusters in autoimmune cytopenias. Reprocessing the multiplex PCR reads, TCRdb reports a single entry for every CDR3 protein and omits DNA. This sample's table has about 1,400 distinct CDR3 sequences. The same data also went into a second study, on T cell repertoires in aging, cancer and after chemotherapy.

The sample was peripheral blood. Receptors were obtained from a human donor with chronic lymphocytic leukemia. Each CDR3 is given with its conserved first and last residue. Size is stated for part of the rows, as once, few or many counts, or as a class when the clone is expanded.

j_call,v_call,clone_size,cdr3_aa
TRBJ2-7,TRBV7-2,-,CASSLLLAGGVEQYF
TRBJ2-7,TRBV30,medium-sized,CAWNVGHSYEQYF
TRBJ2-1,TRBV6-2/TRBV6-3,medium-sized,CASSLSSVQFF
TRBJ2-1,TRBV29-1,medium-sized,CSVAGPGEQFF
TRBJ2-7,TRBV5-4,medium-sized,CASSRLRGYEQYF
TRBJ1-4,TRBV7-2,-,CASSFLTQGEKLFF
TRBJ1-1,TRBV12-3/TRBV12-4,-,CASSPGTVFEAFF
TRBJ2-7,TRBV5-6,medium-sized,CASSWTGNYEQYF
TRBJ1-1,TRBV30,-,CAWRRSNTEAFF
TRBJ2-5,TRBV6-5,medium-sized,CASSPTGETQYF
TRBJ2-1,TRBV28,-,CASATSPARVNNEQFF
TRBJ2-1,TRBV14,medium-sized,CASSRGTSTLRNEQFF
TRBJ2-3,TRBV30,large,CAWTKGVTDTQYF
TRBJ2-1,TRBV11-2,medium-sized,CASSLAGGDSNEQFF
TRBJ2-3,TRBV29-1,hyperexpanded,CSVVPDSTDTQYF
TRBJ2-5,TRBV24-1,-,CATSDLSGRETQYF
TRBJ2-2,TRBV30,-,CAWSDSTGELFF
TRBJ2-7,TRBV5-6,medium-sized,CASSLDPGGYEQYF
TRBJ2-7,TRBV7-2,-,CASSFTSGRAYEQYF
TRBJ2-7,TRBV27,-,CASSQELDAYEQYF
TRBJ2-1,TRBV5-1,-,CASSLLTSGGYNEQFF
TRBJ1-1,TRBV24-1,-,CATSASGSMNTEAFF
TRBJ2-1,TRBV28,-,CASREGGNEQFF
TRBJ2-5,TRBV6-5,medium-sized,CASSLGQGAPRWETQYF
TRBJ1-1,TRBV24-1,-,CATSDSRGNTEAFF
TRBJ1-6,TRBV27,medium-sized,CASSPLRAAYNSPLHF
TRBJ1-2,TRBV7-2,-,CASSLEGMRRGANYGYTF
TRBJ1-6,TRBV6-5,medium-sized,CASSYFSPARSSYNSPLHF
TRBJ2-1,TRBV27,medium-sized,CASSRLGGGGAYNEQFF
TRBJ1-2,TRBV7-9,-,CASSLLSLGGYTF
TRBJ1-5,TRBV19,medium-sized,CASTTGGGQPQHF
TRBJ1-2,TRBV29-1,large,CSGTTGRGYGYTF
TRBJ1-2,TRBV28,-,CASSSQGRGGYTF
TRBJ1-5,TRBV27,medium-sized,CASSEGQGYQPQHF
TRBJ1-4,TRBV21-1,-,CASPGGGAEKLFF
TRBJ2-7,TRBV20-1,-,CSRGGGRFRYEQYF
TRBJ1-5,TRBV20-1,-,CSAREAGDQPQHF
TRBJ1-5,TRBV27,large,CASSFLPNQPQHF
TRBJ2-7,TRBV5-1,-,CASSRGTADSYEQYF
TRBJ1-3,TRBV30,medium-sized,CAWSVGVQGTGNTIYF
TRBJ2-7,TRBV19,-,CASSPLVTPDEQYF
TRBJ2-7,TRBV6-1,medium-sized,CASSEARPGEQYF